The clone carrying this T cell receptor beta chain was counted a single time. The antigen is not known. The length of the CDR3 is 15 residues. The germline V gene has CDR1 SGHNT and CDR2 YYREEE (reference sequence). Trimming cost V 3 bases and J 3 bases, with 12 bases left between them. Repertoires were generated with immunoSEQ multiplex PCR, while TCRdb's copy carries only in-frame clones and drops some. The profile shows under 110,000 clones, around nine tenths of them singletons. The data were obtained in a study of identifying expanded T cells in peripheral blood. Study-wide results and limits: Differentially abundant clones: approximately 1.3 between replicates, 16.4 at two to three weeks, more than 18 at four.

Sequencing was performed on blood. This clonotype was sampled from a person aged 18 to 75 in good health. This chain links TRBV5-4 with TRBJ1-4; D possibly corresponds to TRBD1 (6 bases). CDR3 nucleotide sequence: TGTGCCAGCAGCTCTCAACAGGGACCTAATGAAAAACTGTTTTTT. The encoded protein is CASSSQQGPNEKLFF. Full variable domain (rest looked up from reference TRBV5-4 and TRBJ1-4): ETGVTQSPTHLIKTRGQQVTLRCSSQSGHNTVSWYQQALGQGPQFIFQYYREEENGRGNFPPRFSGLQFPNYSSELNVNALELDDSALYLCASSSQQGPNEKLFFGSGTQLSVL.